Below are 17 T cell receptor beta chains sequenced from a single sample in a study of T cells after yellow fever vaccination. In TCRdb, the 5' RACE reads were re-called with MiXCR into one record per CDR3 protein. The data hold around 25,000 distinct CDR3 sequences, with 4% to 5% observed a single time. The sample consisted of PBMCs, either bulk or a sorted T-cell subset (CD4+, CD8+, memory, or dextramer-sorted; not recorded which), taken on the day of the yellow fever booster vaccination. The receptors shown here come from a man aged 18-30 years who received the YFV17D yellow fever vaccine.

This clonotype was seen ten or more times. The chain joins TRBV4-2 to TRBJ1-4; 11 positions match TRBD1. After removal of 0 bases from V and 7 bases from J, the junction contained 4 bases not matched to a gene. The CDR3 loop spans 16 amino acids. CDR1 and CDR2 (germline): LGHNA, YNFKEQ. CDR3 in amino acids: CASSQDAGTGGEKLFF. The DNA for the CDR3 is TGTGCCAGCAGCCAAGATGCGGGGACAGGGGGTGAAAAACTGTTTTTT.

This clonotype was counted ten times or more. The chain joins TRBV5-6 to TRBJ1-2, with 7 positions matching TRBD1. CDR1 is SGHDT and CDR2 is YYEEEE in the germline V gene. The CDR3 consists of 14 residues. With 2 bases clipped from V and 8 bases from J, the junction kept 9 bases outside the gene matches. In nucleotides, the CDR3 is TGTGCCAGCAGCTTAACCGACAGGGCTGCGGGCTACACCTTC. Amino acids: CASSLTDRAAGYTF.

With respect to this clonotype: A much bigger clone sits one base away, suggesting this may be a read error. This chain joins TRBV4-3 and TRBJ2-1; D gene ambiguous. CDR3 length equals 13 residues. The V and J ends lost 4 bases and 8 bases respectively, with 12 bases between them. CDR1 and CDR2 (germline): LGHNA, YSLEER. DNA of the CDR3: TGCGCCAGCAGCCGGTACAACGGGTATGAGCAGTTCTTC. Its translation is CASSRYNGYEQFF.

This clonotype was recorded at least ten times. V usage is TRBV9 and J usage is TRBJ2-3, with D tentatively TRBD1 (5 bases). V shed 0 bases and J shed 2 bases, with 10 bases lying between them. CDR3 size: 15 residues. Germline loops: CDR1 SGDLS, CDR2 YYNGEE. CDR3 protein: CASSVEGRDTDTQYF. For the CDR3, the DNA is TGTGCCAGCAGCGTAGAGGGCAGGGACACAGATACGCAGTATTTT.

The table lists this clonotype with many counts. This chain links TRBV12-3 or TRBV12-4 with TRBJ1-5; no clear D. This CDR3 region has 12 residues. V was shortened by 3 bases and J by 6 bases, with 6 bases between the two germline ends. The CDR3 loop is CASSLVTQPQHF. The CDR3 bases are TGTGCCAGCAGTTTGGTGACTCAGCCCCAGCATTTT.

To note about this clonotype: One junction end disagrees with the germline gene, perhaps due to a read error. V is TRBV5-6 and J is TRBJ2-2, with D possibly TRBD2 on 5 matching bases. In germline, CDR1 is SGHDT, CDR2 YYEEEE. CDR3 size: 16 residues. The CDR3 DNA reads TGTGCCAGCAGCCCGGACGGGGTCACAAACACCGAGGAGCTGTTTTTT. Translating it yields CASSPDGVTNTEELFF. Full variable domain (remainder filled in from reference TRBV5-6 and TRBJ2-2): DAGVTQSPTHLIKTRGQQVTLRCSPKSGHDTVSWYQQALGQGPQFIFQYYEEEERQRGNFPDRFSGHQFPNYSSELNVNALLLGDSALYLCASSPDGVTNTEELFFGEGSRLTVL.

Note on this clonotype: Being one base from a much bigger clone, this may be a read error. This chain links TRBV10-3 with TRBJ2-1, with 8 bases lining up with TRBD2. CDR3 length equals 15 residues. The germline gives CDR1 ENHRY, CDR2 SYGVKD. CDR3 DNA: TGTGCCATCAATGAGCCGGGACTAGGCTACAATGAGCAGTTCTTC. Its translation is CAINEPGLGYNEQFF.

This clonotype was detected ten times or more. The V call is TRBV12-3 or TRBV12-4, the J call TRBJ1-2; D unclear. Trimming pared 3 bases from V and 4 bases from J, leaving 6 bases between. The CDR3 loop spans 12 amino acids. The CDR3 loop is CASSFYGYGYTF. Written as DNA, the CDR3 is TGTGCCAGCAGTTTCTATGGCTATGGCTACACCTTC.

This clonotype was counted between two and nine times. The chain links TRBV5-4 to TRBJ2-3; tentatively, D is TRBD1 (6 bases). CDR1 and CDR2 (germline): SGHNT, YYREEE (reference sequence). There are 13 residues in the CDR3. V was trimmed by 3 bases and J by 2 bases, leaving 7 bases between them. CDR3 sequence reads: CASSWTDTDTQYF. The CDR3 DNA reads TGTGCCAGCAGCTGGACAGACACAGATACGCAGTATTTT.

This clonotype was detected ten times or more. The chain employs TRBV6-1 and TRBJ2-6, with D possibly being TRBD2 (5 bases). Germline V gives CDR1 MNHNS, CDR2 SASEGT. V was clipped by 2 bases and J by 0 bases, with 5 bases between them. The length of the CDR3 is 15 residues. CDR3 sequence: CASSERGSGANVLTF. CDR3 bases: TGTGCCAGCAGTGAACGGGGCTCTGGGGCCAACGTCCTGACTTTC.

This clonotype was seen repeatedly, ten times or more. The genes are TRBV11-2 and TRBJ2-5; D assignment may be TRBD1 or TRBD2 (5 bases each). Trimming pared 1 base from V and 4 bases from J, leaving 13 bases between. The CDR3 extends over 15 amino acids. Looked up from germline, CDR1 is SGHAT and CDR2 is FQNNGV. CDR3 nucleotides: TGTGCCAGCAGCTTAGGTTGGGACGGGGCAGAGACCCAGTACTTC. It is translated as CASSLGWDGAETQYF.

This clonotype showed up just a few times. V usage is TRBV11-3 and J usage is TRBJ2-1; TRBD1 agrees at 7 bases. Germline assignment: CDR1 SGHNT and CDR2 YENEEA. With V trimmed by 2 bases and J by 5 bases, 3 bases remained unmatched. The CDR3 is 14 amino acids. CDR3 sequence reads: CASSLQGENNEQFF. In nucleotides, the CDR3 is TGTGCCAGCAGCTTACAGGGGGAAAACAATGAGCAGTTCTTC. Drawing the rest from reference TRBV11-3 and TRBJ2-1, the complete variable domain is EAGVVQSPRYKIIEKKQPVAFWCNPISGHNTLYWYLQNLGQGPELLIRYENEEAVDDSQLPKDRFSAERLKGVDSTLKIQPAELGDSAVYLCASSLQGENNEQFFGPGTRLTVL.

At least ten counts were recorded for this clonotype. V usage is TRBV3-1 and J usage is TRBJ2-3, with a weak D call TRBD1 (6 bases). The CDR3 spans 15 residues. Germline V gene sequence: CDR1 LGHDT, CDR2 YNNKEL (reference sequence). Trimming cost V 5 bases and J 5 bases, with 17 bases left between them. The CDR3, as DNA: TGTGCCAGCAGCGGGAGAGGGGGTATTGGAGATACGCAGTATTTT. Encoded protein: CASSGRGGIGDTQYF.

This clonotype was seen many times. The chain uses TRBV11-2 and TRBJ2-1; the D gene is possibly TRBD2 (5 bases). V shed 5 bases and J shed 1 base, with 15 bases lying between them. CDR3 size: 16 residues. Germline-derived CDR1 and CDR2 are SGHAT and FQNNGV. The CDR3 sequence: CASSASWETSYNEQFF. The CDR3 DNA reads TGTGCCAGCAGCGCAAGTTGGGAGACATCCTACAATGAGCAGTTCTTC.

This clonotype was recorded many times. This chain links TRBV29-1 with TRBJ1-1, with no clear D. Germline CDR1 is SQVTM and CDR2 is ANQGSEA. The CDR3 is 13 residues long. V was shortened by 4 bases and J by 0 bases, with 9 bases between the two germline ends. CDR3 coding DNA: TGCAGCGTTGGGCGGCAGCTGAACACTGAAGCTTTCTTT. It yields the protein CSVGRQLNTEAFF.

This clonotype was observed at least ten times. This chain links TRBV7-9 with TRBJ2-7; unclear D gene. The V gene's germline CDR1 is SEHNR and CDR2 FQNEAQ (reference sequence). V was shortened by 3 bases and J by 5 bases, with 5 bases between the two germline ends. The length of the CDR3 is 11 residues. In nucleotides, the CDR3 is TGTGCCAGCAGCTTCTTGGACGAGCAGTACTTC. Residues: CASSFLDEQYF.

V gene TRBV4-1 combines with J gene TRBJ2-2; D is possibly TRBD1 (6 bases). This CDR3 contains 16 residues. Per the germline V gene, CDR1 is MGHRA and CDR2 is YSYEKL. V shed 1 base and J shed 5 bases, with 14 bases lying between them. CDR3 residues: CASSQVQGSPTGELFF. CDR3 sequence (DNA): TGCGCCAGCAGCCAAGTTCAGGGGTCCCCAACCGGGGAGCTGTTTTTT.